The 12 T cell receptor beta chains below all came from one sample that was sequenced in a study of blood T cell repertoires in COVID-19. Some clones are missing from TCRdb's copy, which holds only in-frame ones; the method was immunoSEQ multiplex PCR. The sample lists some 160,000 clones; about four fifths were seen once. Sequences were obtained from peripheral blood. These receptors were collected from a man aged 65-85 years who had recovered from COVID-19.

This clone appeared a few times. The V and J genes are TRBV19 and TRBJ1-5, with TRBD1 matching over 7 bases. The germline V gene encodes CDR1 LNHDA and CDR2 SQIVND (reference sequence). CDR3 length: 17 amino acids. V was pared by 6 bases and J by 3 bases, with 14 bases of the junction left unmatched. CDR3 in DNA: TGTGCCAGTAGCACACTTAGGGACAGCTACTTCAATCAGCCCCAGCATTTT. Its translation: CASSTLRDSYFNQPQHF.

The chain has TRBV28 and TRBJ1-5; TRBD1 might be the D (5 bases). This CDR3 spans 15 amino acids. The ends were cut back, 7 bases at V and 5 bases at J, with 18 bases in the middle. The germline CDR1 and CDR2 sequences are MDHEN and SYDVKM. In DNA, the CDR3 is TGTGCCAGCACCACTTGGTCGGGACTTTATCAGCCCCAGCATTTT. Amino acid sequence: CASTTWSGLYQPQHF.

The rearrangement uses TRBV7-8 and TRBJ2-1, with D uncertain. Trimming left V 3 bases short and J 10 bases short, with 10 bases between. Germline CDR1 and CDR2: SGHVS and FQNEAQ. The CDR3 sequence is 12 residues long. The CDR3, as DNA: TGTGCCAGCAGCTTTAGTACAGAAGAGCAGTTCTTC. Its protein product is CASSFSTEEQFF. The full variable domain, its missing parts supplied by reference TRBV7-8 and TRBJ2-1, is GAGVSQSPRYKVAKRGQDVALRCDPISGHVSLFWYQQALGQGPEFLTYFQNEAQLDKSGLPSDRFFAERPEGSVSTLKIQRTQQEDSAVYLCASSFSTEEQFFGPGTRLTVL.

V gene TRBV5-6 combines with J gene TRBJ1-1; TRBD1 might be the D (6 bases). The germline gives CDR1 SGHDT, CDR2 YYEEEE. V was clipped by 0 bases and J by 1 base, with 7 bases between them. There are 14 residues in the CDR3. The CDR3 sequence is CASSLGTANTEAFF. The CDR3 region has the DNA TGTGCCAGCAGCTTGGGGACAGCGAACACTGAAGCTTTCTTT.

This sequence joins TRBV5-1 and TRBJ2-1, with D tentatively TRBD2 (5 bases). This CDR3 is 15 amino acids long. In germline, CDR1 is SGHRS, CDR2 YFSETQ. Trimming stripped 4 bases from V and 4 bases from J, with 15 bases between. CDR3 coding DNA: TGCGCCAGCAGCACTACCCCGGAGGCATACAATGAGCAGTTCTTC. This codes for CASSTTPEAYNEQFF.

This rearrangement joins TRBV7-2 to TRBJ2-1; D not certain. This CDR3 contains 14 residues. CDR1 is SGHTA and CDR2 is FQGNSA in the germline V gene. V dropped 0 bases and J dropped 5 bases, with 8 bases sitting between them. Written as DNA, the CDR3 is TGTGCCAGCAGCTTAGCCTATACTGACAATGAGCAGTTCTTC. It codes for CASSLAYTDNEQFF.

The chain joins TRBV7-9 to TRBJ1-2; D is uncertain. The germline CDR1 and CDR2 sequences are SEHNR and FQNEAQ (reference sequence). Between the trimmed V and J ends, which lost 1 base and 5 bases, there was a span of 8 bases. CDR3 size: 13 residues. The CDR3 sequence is CASSLDRRYGYTF. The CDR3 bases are TGTGCCAGCAGCTTAGATCGGCGGTATGGCTACACCTTC.

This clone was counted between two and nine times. Written as DNA, the CDR3 is TGTGCCAGCAGCGCGCCCTCACCCGATACGCAGTATTTT. Translated: CASSAPSPDTQYF. This chain joins TRBV28 and TRBJ2-3; no clear D. Trimming took off 6 bases at V and 6 bases at J, with 13 bases between the two ends. The CDR3 contains 13 residues. Per the germline V gene, CDR1 is MDHEN and CDR2 is SYDVKM.

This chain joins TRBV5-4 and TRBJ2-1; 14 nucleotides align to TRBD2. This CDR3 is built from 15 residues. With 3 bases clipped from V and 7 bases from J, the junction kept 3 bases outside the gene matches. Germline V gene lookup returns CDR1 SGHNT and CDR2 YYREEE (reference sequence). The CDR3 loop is CASSSGTSGSNEQFF. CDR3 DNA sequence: TGTGCCAGCAGCTCCGGGACTAGCGGGAGTAATGAGCAGTTCTTC.

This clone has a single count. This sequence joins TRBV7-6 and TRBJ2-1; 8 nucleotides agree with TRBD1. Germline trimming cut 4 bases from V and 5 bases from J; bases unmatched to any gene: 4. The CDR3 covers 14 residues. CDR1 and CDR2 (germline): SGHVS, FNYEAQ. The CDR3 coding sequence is TGTGCCAGCAGCTCCCGGACAGGGAACAATGAGCAGTTCTTC. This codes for CASSSRTGNNEQFF. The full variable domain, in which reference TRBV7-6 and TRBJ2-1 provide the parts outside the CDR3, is GAGVSQSPRYKVTKRGQDVALRCDPISGHVSLYWYRQALGQGPEFLTYFNYEAQQDKSGLPNDRFSAERPEGSISTLTIQRTEQRDSAMYRCASSSRTGNNEQFFGPGTRLTVL.

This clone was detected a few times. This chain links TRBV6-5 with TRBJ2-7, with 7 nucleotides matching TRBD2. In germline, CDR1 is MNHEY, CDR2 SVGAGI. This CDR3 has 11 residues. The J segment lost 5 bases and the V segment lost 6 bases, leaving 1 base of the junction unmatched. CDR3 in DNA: TGTGCCAGCAGGGGAGGGAACGAGCAGTACTTC. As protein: CASRGGNEQYF.

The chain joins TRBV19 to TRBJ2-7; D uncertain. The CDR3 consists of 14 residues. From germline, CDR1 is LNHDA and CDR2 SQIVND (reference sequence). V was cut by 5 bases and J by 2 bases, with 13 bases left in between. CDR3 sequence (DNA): TGTGCCAGTAGTCCTGACACGGCGACCTACGAGCAGTACTTC. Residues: CASSPDTATYEQYF.